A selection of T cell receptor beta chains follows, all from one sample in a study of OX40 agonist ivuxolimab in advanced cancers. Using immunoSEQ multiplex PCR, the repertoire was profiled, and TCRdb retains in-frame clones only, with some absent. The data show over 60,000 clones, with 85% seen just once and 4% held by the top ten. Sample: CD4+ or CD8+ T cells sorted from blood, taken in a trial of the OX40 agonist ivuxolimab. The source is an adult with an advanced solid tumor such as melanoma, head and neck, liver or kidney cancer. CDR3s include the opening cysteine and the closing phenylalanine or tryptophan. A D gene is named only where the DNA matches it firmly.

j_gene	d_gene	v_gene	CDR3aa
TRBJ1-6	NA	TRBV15	CATSRLTNSPLHF
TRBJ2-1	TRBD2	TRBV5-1	CASSPFLSGSSYNEQFF
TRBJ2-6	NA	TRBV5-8	CADTLSGANVLTF
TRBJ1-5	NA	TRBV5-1	CASSAGDNQPQHF
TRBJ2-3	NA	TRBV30	CAWSADGSSTDTQYF
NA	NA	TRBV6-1	CASSQTYEQYF
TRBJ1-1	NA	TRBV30	CAWGAQGVFTEAFF
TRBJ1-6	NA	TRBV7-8	CASSLAHRDSPLHF
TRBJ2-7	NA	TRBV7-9	CASSPNPSEQYF
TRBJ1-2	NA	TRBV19	CASKSDRGHGYTF
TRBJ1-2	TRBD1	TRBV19	CASMGDRASRGYTF
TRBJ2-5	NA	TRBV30	CAWSVQAGAETQYF
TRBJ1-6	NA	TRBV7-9	CASSLIQDNSPLHF
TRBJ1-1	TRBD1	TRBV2	CASSGHRGVNTEAFF
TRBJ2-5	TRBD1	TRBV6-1	CASSDRTHLTGEQETQYF
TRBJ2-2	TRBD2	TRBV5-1	CASSLGPAGGSSGELFF
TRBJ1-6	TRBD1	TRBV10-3	CAIRPDRGLGPLHF
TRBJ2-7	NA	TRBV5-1	CASSLTRGAYYEQYF
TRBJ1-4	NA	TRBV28	CASSLWGGREKLFF
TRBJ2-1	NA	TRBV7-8	CASSPRGGRSYNEQFF
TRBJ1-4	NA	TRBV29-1	CSVSVINEKLFF
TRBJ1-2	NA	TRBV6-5	CAGSGGVGGYTF
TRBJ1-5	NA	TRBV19	CASSIDLTQPQHF
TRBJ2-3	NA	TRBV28	CASSLAEDTQYF
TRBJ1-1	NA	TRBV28	CASSLSYGRAAEAFF
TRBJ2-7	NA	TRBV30	CAWSVSMGYEQYF
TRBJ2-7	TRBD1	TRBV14	CASSPSTGGLWNEQYF
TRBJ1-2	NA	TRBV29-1	CSELGRSGGYTF
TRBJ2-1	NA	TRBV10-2	CASSLGNEQFF
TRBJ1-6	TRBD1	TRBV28	CASRTAGGNNSPLHF
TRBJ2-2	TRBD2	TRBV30	CAWTPGLAGVTSGELFF
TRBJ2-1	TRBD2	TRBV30	CAWSVLPSGRYNEQFF
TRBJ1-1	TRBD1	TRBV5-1	CASSQVPGQGRGNTEAFF
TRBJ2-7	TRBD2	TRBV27	CASRRSTSGGDYEQYF
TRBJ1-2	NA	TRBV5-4	CASSLEGATIYGYTF
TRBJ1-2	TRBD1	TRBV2	CASKVSQGAGGYTF
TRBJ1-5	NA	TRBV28	CASSFGQPQHF
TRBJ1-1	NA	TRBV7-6	CASSGQPNTEAFF
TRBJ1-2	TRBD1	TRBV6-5	CASSTGEYGYTF
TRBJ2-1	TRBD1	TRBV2	CASNGQGANEQFF
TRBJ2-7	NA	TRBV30	CAWSVGASYEQYF
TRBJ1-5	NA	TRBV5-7	CATTGQPQHF
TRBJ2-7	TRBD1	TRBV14	CASSQATGYIYEQYF
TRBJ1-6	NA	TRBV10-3	CAISDRNDSPLHF
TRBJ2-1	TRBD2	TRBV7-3	CASSLGTSFSYNEQFF
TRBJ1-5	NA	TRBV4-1	CASSQVRASREPQHF
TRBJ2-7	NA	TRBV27	CASSFRGGAYEQYF
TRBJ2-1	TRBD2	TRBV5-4	CASSLGLAGAYNEQFF
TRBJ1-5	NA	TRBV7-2	CASSLESLQPQHF
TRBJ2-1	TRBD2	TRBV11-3	CASSIPGGEQFF
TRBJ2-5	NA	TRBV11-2	CASSLNQKETQYF
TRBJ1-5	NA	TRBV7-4	CASSFRGARPYQPQHF
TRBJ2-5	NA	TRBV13	CASSLGDSQETQYF
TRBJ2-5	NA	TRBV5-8	CASSFERTWSFTQYF
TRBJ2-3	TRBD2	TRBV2	CASSQAGYTDTQYF
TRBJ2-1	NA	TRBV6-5	CASSSWTQRSYNEQFF
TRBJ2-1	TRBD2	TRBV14	CASSQVSRAGATYNEQFF
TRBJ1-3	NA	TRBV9	CASSVSLAGNTIYF
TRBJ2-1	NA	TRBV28	CASTEGPRRFF
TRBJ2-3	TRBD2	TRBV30	CAWTMGLAGGSDTQYF